The 20 T cell receptor beta chains below were found in one sample sequenced in a study of blood T cell repertoires in COVID-19. The assay was immunoSEQ multiplex PCR, and TCRdb's table has in-frame clones only and misses some. The data show a few hundred thousand clones, around 84% seen once. The sample comprised peripheral blood. Receptor source: a woman under 30 with acute or convalescent COVID-19.

V usage is TRBV6-1 and J usage is TRBJ1-4, with D perhaps TRBD1 (6 bases). The V end lost 2 bases, the J end lost 0 bases, and 19 bases lay between the germline ends. CDR3 length equals 19 residues. Germline CDR1 is MNHNS and CDR2 is SASEGT. CDR3 protein: CASSEPGTWGFATNEKLFF. The CDR3 region has the DNA TGTGCCAGCAGTGAACCCGGGACATGGGGATTTGCAACTAATGAAAAACTGTTTTTT.

The V and J genes are TRBV3-1 (or the pseudogene TRBV3-2) and TRBJ1-3; TRBD1 is a possible D gene (6 bases). The V end was cut by 1 base, the J end by 1 base, with 11 bases between. CDR3 size: 16 residues. CDR1 is LGHDT and CDR2 is YNNKEL in the germline V gene (reference sequence). CDR3 residues: CASSQVVGQSGNTIYF. The CDR3, as DNA: TGTGCCAGCAGCCAAGTGGTAGGACAGTCTGGAAACACCATATATTTT.

J is TRBJ2-5 and V is TRBV3-1 (or the pseudogene TRBV3-2); D is unclear. CDR1 and CDR2 (germline): LGHDT, YNNKEL (reference sequence). The CDR3 contains 11 residues. V was cut by 4 bases and J by 7 bases, with 7 bases left in between. CDR3: CASSPSGTQYF. In nucleotides, the CDR3 is TGTGCCAGCAGCCCCTCAGGGACCCAGTACTTC.

The chain carries TRBV19 and TRBJ1-6, with D tentatively TRBD1 (6 bases). The CDR3 loop spans 15 amino acids. Trimming pared 4 bases from V and 7 bases from J, leaving 14 bases between. CDR1 and CDR2 from the germline V gene are LNHDA and SQIVND (reference sequence). This CDR3 reads CASSTGGDNNSPLHF. The CDR3 coding sequence is TGTGCCAGTAGTACCGGGGGGGACAACAATTCACCCCTCCACTTT.

V usage is TRBV6-4 and J usage is TRBJ2-2; tentative D call: TRBD2 (6 bases). There are 14 residues in the CDR3. The V gene lost 7 bases and the J gene lost 5 bases, with 14 bases spanning the gap. Looked up from germline, CDR1 is MRHNA and CDR2 is SNTAGT. CDR3 in amino acids: CASKALAETGELFF. CDR3 nucleotide sequence: TGTGCCAGCAAGGCATTAGCGGAAACCGGGGAGCTGTTTTTT.

The CDR3 loop reads CASSQDREGYTF. As DNA, the CDR3 is TGTGCCAGCAGCCAAGATAGGGAGGGCTACACCTTC. The chain carries TRBV14 and TRBJ1-2; D unclear. V was cut by 0 bases and J by 8 bases, with 7 bases left in between. CDR3 size: 12 residues. Germline CDR1 reads SGHDN; CDR2 reads FVKESK.

The V call is TRBV19, the J call TRBJ1-6, with TRBD1 matching 8 bases. Looked up from germline, CDR1 is LNHDA and CDR2 is SQIVND (reference sequence). The V segment lost 10 bases and the J segment 9 bases; nucleotides outside the gene matches: 14. The CDR3 contains 15 residues. In DNA form, the CDR3 reads TGTGCCACCGGACAGGGAGGCGGTTTGGGTTCACCCCTCCACTTT. Its protein is CATGQGGGLGSPLHF.

This clone came up many times. The chain recombines TRBV10-2 with TRBJ2-3; 7 nucleotides agree with TRBD1. The CDR3 sequence is 16 residues long. Germline values: CDR1 WSHSY, CDR2 SAAADI. Losses at the gene ends were 6 bases for V and 4 bases for J; bases not matched to a gene: 13. CDR3 bases: TGCGCCAGCAGCCCCACCGACAGGGACGGGGCAGATACGCAGTATTTT. This sequence encodes CASSPTDRDGADTQYF.

This clone was seen a few times. The chain couples TRBV12-3 or TRBV12-4 to TRBJ2-7; TRBD1 matches 7 bases. The trim removed 5 bases at V and 4 bases at J, leaving 5 bases unmatched. The CDR3 totals 13 residues. The CDR3 DNA reads as TGTGCCAGCAGTCCCTCGACAGGGTACGAGCAGTACTTC. This codes for CASSPSTGYEQYF.

The rearrangement links TRBV7-2 to TRBJ1-1; D might be TRBD1 (6 bases). The CDR3 is 15 residues long. Germline CDR1 SGHTA, CDR2 FQGNSA. Trimming took off 2 bases at V and 5 bases at J, with 15 bases between the two ends. The CDR3 here is CASSLNRDGRTEAFF. In nucleotides, the CDR3 is TGTGCCAGCAGCTTAAACAGGGACGGAAGGACTGAAGCTTTCTTT.

This clone has a single count. The J gene is TRBJ1-1, the V gene TRBV5-5, with TRBD1 matching 9 bases. Looked up from germline, CDR1 is SGHKS and CDR2 is YYEKEE (reference sequence). The V gene end was trimmed by 4 bases and the J gene end by 5 bases; junction bases not matched to a gene: 9. The CDR3 length is 15 residues. The CDR3 spells CASSPLQGARTEAFF. As DNA, the CDR3 is TGTGCCAGCAGCCCCTTACAGGGGGCCCGGACTGAAGCTTTCTTT.

This chain uses TRBV7-3 with TRBJ2-1, with D maybe TRBD2 (5 bases). This CDR3 region has 15 residues. Germline V gives CDR1 SGHTA, CDR2 FQGTGA. Trimming stripped 5 bases from V and 7 bases from J, with 18 bases between. The CDR3 coding sequence is TGTGCCAGCAGCCCCCTCGGTGAGGGAGATAATGAGCAGTTCTTC. Translation: CASSPLGEGDNEQFF.

The table lists this clone with a few counts. The chain joins TRBV21-1 to TRBJ2-1; the table's D call TRBD2 went unverified against the DNA. TRBV21-1 corresponds to a pseudogene. This CDR3 spans 11 amino acids. CDR3 coding DNA: TGTGCCAGCAGCAAAGTAAAAGAGCAGTTCTTC. This translates into CASSKVKEQFF.

V usage is TRBV6-6 and J usage is TRBJ2-7; the match to TRBD1 covers 7 bases. V shed 2 bases and J 2 bases; nucleotides not matched to a gene: 3. This CDR3 has 14 amino acids. Germline CDR1 is MNHNY and CDR2 is SVGAGI (reference sequence). CDR3 amino acids: CASSYPGTAYEQYF. Here the CDR3 DNA reads TGTGCCAGCAGTTACCCCGGGACAGCCTACGAGCAGTACTTC.

The chain employs TRBV5-1 and TRBJ1-1; 9 positions match TRBD1. The CDR3 totals 13 residues. The V gene's germline CDR1 is SGHRS and CDR2 YFSETQ. Trimming at V came to 0 bases and at J to 6 bases, leaving 0 bases not matched to a gene. The CDR3 is CASSLGTGAEAFF. CDR3 coding DNA: TGCGCCAGCAGCTTGGGGACAGGGGCTGAAGCTTTCTTT.

The V gene is TRBV9, the J gene TRBJ2-1; 8 nucleotides line up with TRBD2. The CDR3 covers 15 residues. Looked up from germline, CDR1 is SGDLS and CDR2 is YYNGEE. Losses at the gene ends were 0 bases for V and 8 bases for J; bases not matched to a gene: 7. The CDR3 DNA is TGTGCCAGCAGCGTAGCCCCGGGAGGGGTTGATGAGCAGTTCTTC. As protein: CASSVAPGGVDEQFF. The full variable domain, rest sourced from reference TRBV9 and TRBJ2-1, is DSGVTQTPKHLITATGQRVTLRCSPRSGDLSVYWYQQSLDQGLQFLIQYYNGEERAKGNILERFSAQQFPDLHSELNLSSLELGDSALYFCASSVAPGGVDEQFFGPGTRLTVL.

The CDR3 sequence is CASSGLGLAGSYEQYF. The CDR3 DNA sequence: TGTGCCAGCAGTGGCCTGGGACTAGCGGGATCCTACGAGCAGTACTTC. The genes are TRBV6-1 and TRBJ2-7, with 13 bases lining up with TRBD2. The V segment lost 4 bases and the J segment 1 base; nucleotides outside the gene matches: 4. The length of the CDR3 is 16 residues. Germline V gives CDR1 MNHNS, CDR2 SASEGT.

This chain links TRBV7-8 with TRBJ1-1; D possibly corresponds to TRBD1 (6 bases). The CDR3 has 13 residues. The germline CDR1 and CDR2 sequences are SGHVS and FQNEAQ. V lost 5 bases and J lost 4, with 11 bases in between. The CDR3, as DNA: TGTGCCAGCAGCCTACAGGGTTCCACTGAAGCTTTCTTT. As protein: CASSLQGSTEAFF.

This chain links TRBV30 with TRBJ2-6; D possibly corresponds to TRBD1 (5 bases). The CDR3 length is 15 residues. V was clipped by 3 bases and J by 2 bases, with 11 bases between them. Germline V gene data show CDR1 as GTSNPN and CDR2 as SVGIG (reference sequence). The CDR3 sequence: CAWSRDAAGANVLTF. As DNA, the CDR3 is TGTGCCTGGAGCAGGGATGCTGCTGGGGCCAACGTCCTGACTTTC.

The rearrangement joins TRBV6-5 to TRBJ1-4, with TRBD1 matching 9 bases. V lost 4 bases and J lost 2; bases outside the gene matches: 5. The CDR3 is 16 amino acids. Per the germline V gene, CDR1 is MNHEY and CDR2 is SVGAGI. The CDR3 bases are TGTGCCAGCAGTTCGCCGACAGGGGGGACTAATGAAAAACTGTTTTTT. It specifies CASSSPTGGTNEKLFF.